Presented here are 20 T cell receptor beta chains from one specimen sequenced in a study of blood T cell repertoires in COVID-19. Data came from immunoSEQ multiplex PCR; TCRdb stores just in-frame clones and leaves some out. Among some 150,000 clones listed, about four fifths were seen once. Sequencing input: peripheral blood. These receptors were obtained from a woman aged 80 or over with acute or convalescent COVID-19.

This clone was observed a handful of times. The rearrangement links TRBV6-1 to TRBJ2-7, with 9 bases aligning to TRBD1. Looked up from germline, CDR1 is MNHNS and CDR2 is SASEGT. V shed 2 bases and J 4 bases; nucleotides not matched to a gene: 6. This CDR3 spans 15 amino acids. The CDR3 spells CASSEFTGGAYEQYF. The CDR3 DNA reads as TGTGCCAGCAGTGAATTCACAGGGGGCGCATACGAGCAGTACTTC.

The gene calls are TRBV29-1 and TRBJ1-1, with 10 bases that match TRBD1. After removal of 5 bases from V and 2 bases from J, the junction contained 5 bases not matched to a gene. The CDR3 is made up of 14 amino acids. Germline V gives CDR1 SQVTM, CDR2 ANQGSEA. The CDR3 region is CSVRGTGVNTEAFF. DNA of the CDR3: TGCAGCGTTCGAGGGACAGGGGTAAACACTGAAGCTTTCTTT.

The rearrangement uses TRBV5-4 and TRBJ2-7, with TRBD2 identical over 10 bases. V dropped 1 base and J dropped 3; count of bases not matched to a gene: 7. Germline lookup yields CDR1 SGHNT and CDR2 YYREEE (reference sequence). CDR3 length: 16 amino acids. CDR3 sequence (DNA): TGTGCCAGCAGCTTGTTGGGTAGCGGGAGGTTCTACGAGCAGTACTTC. This encodes CASSLLGSGRFYEQYF. The whole variable domain, remainder taken from reference TRBV5-4 and TRBJ2-7, is ETGVTQSPTHLIKTRGQQVTLRCSSQSGHNTVSWYQQALGQGPQFIFQYYREEENGRGNFPPRFSGLQFPNYSSELNVNALELDDSALYLCASSLLGSGRFYEQYFGPGTRLTVT.

V usage is TRBV2 and J usage is TRBJ2-5; D is unclear. This CDR3 region has 14 residues. Germline V CDR1 and CDR2: SNHLY, FYNNEI. The V gene lost 3 bases and the J gene lost 5 bases, with 13 bases spanning the gap. CDR3 DNA: TGTGCCAGCAGTGATGGCAGGATCCGGGAGACCCAGTACTTC. It yields the protein CASSDGRIRETQYF.

The chain couples TRBV7-3 to TRBJ1-2; D perhaps matches TRBD1 (6 bases). This CDR3 region has 15 residues. V lost 5 bases to trimming and J lost 0 bases, with 13 bases between them. Germline lookup yields CDR1 SGHTA and CDR2 FQGTGA. CDR3 amino acids: CASSPRTATNYGYTF. The CDR3 nucleotides read TGTGCCAGCAGCCCACGGACAGCTACTAACTATGGCTACACCTTC.

This clone occurred a few times. The same CDR3 arises from other DNA sequences in this sample as well. This chain joins TRBV3-1 (or the pseudogene TRBV3-2) and TRBJ1-5, with D possibly matching TRBD1 (6 bases). The ends were cut back, 2 bases at V and 1 base at J, with 6 bases in the middle. Germline CDR1 is LGHDT and CDR2 is YNNKEL (reference sequence). The CDR3 covers 14 residues. CDR3 in amino acids: CASSQQGSNQPQHF. The CDR3 DNA reads TGTGCCAGCAGCCAACAGGGGAGCAATCAGCCCCAGCATTTT.

The CDR3 DNA reads as TGCGCCAGCAGCTACGACAGGGAGGAGACCCAGTACTTC. It yields the protein CASSYDREETQYF. J is TRBJ2-5 and V is TRBV5-1; 7 nucleotides match TRBD1. After removal of 3 bases from V and 5 bases from J, the junction contained 4 bases not matched to a gene. Germline V CDR1 and CDR2: SGHRS, YFSETQ. CDR3 length: 13 residues.

The CDR3 region has the DNA TGTGCCAGCAGCGTTCTCGACAGACCATCTACCCCTAACTATGGCTACACCTTC. It is translated as CASSVLDRPSTPNYGYTF. The chain employs TRBV9 and TRBJ1-2; D possibly corresponds to TRBD1 (5 bases). Germline V gene lookup returns CDR1 SGDLS and CDR2 YYNGEE. The CDR3 is 18 residues long. Trimming took off 2 bases at V and 0 bases at J, with 20 bases between the two ends.

The chain has TRBV30 and TRBJ1-2, with 8 bases identical to TRBD1. Germline lookup yields CDR1 GTSNPN and CDR2 SVGIG (reference sequence). Trimming took 8 bases from V and 5 from J; bases not matched to a gene: 10. The CDR3 runs to 13 residues. DNA for the CDR3: TGTGCCCTTTTGCCAGGGGGCGGGTATGGCTACACCTTC. This encodes CALLPGGGYGYTF.

V is TRBV7-2 and J is TRBJ2-2; TRBD2 agrees at 11 bases. V shed 1 base, J shed 5 bases, and the junction held 3 bases outside the gene matches. The CDR3 covers 16 residues. Germline CDR1 SGHTA, CDR2 FQGNSA. The CDR3 loop is CASSLGLAGGTGELFF. The DNA for the CDR3 is TGTGCCAGCAGCTTAGGCCTAGCGGGGGGTACCGGGGAGCTGTTTTTT. Full variable domain (remainder filled in from reference TRBV7-2 and TRBJ2-2): GAGVSQSPSNKVTEKGKDVELRCDPISGHTALYWYRQSLGQGLEFLIYFQGNSAPDKSGLPSDRFSAERTGGSVSTLTIQRTQQEDSAVYLCASSLGLAGGTGELFFGEGSRLTVL.

J is TRBJ1-4 and V is TRBV7-3; D gene uncertain. The ends were cut back, 1 base at V and 5 bases at J, with 14 bases in the middle. Germline V CDR1 and CDR2: SGHTA, FQGTGA. The CDR3 consists of 16 residues. The CDR3: CASSLNAAGLNEKLFF. CDR3 DNA: TGTGCCAGCAGCTTAAATGCCGCGGGTTTGAATGAAAAACTGTTTTTT.

The chain has TRBV19 and TRBJ1-5; 7 bases agree with TRBD1. The CDR3 has 21 residues. The junction had 20 bases not matched to a gene; V was cut back by 0 bases and J by 3 bases. The germline V gene has CDR1 LNHDA and CDR2 SQIVND (reference sequence). CDR3: CASSIDRFRAGGSTTNQPQHF. Here the CDR3 DNA reads TGTGCCAGTAGTATAGATCGGTTTCGGGCAGGGGGTTCAACAACCAATCAGCCCCAGCATTTT.

The V call is TRBV2, the J call TRBJ1-3, with TRBD1 identical over 8 bases. Germline-derived CDR1 and CDR2 are SNHLY and FYNNEI. CDR3 length: 14 residues. After removal of 6 bases from V and 2 bases from J, the junction contained 3 bases not matched to a gene. The CDR3 is CASSGQGAGNTIYF. The CDR3 bases are TGTGCCAGCAGCGGACAGGGAGCTGGAAACACCATATATTTT.

The V call is TRBV5-6, the J call TRBJ1-1; TRBD1 matches 7 bases. Per germline, CDR1 SGHDT and CDR2 YYEEEE. The J segment lost 5 bases and the V segment lost 5 bases, leaving 6 bases of the junction unmatched. CDR3 size: 13 residues. CDR3: CASSHRGRTEAFF. For the CDR3, the DNA is TGTGCCAGCAGTCACAGGGGACGGACTGAAGCTTTCTTT.

This chain's CDR3 is CASSHQRGAKNEQFF. As DNA, the CDR3 is TGTGCCAGCAGCCACCAGCGGGGGGCCAAGAATGAGCAGTTCTTC. The chain employs TRBV4-2 and TRBJ2-1, with 9 bases that match TRBD2. The CDR3 covers 15 residues. The V segment lost 3 bases and the J segment 7 bases; nucleotides outside the gene matches: 7. Looked up from germline, CDR1 is LGHNA and CDR2 is YNFKEQ.

V and J are TRBV6-2 or TRBV6-3 and TRBJ2-7; 10 bases fit TRBD2. This CDR3 is 17 amino acids long. Looked up from germline, CDR1 is MNHEY and CDR2 is SVGEGT. J was trimmed by 4 bases and V by 2 bases; bases with no gene match: 11. In DNA form, the CDR3 reads TGTGCCAGCAGTTACCCCTCGGTTAGCGGGGGGAGTTACGAGCAGTACTTC. Translated, it gives CASSYPSVSGGSYEQYF.

The sample holds a few counts of this clone. The chain links TRBV5-6 to TRBJ1-1; D not certain. V was shortened by 4 bases and J by 4 bases, with 17 bases between the two germline ends. The CDR3 is 15 amino acids. The germline V gene has CDR1 SGHDT and CDR2 YYEEEE. The CDR3 loop is CASSGEGGRGTEAFF. DNA of the CDR3: TGTGCCAGCAGCGGGGAGGGAGGCCGGGGCACTGAAGCTTTCTTT.

This chain links TRBV7-9 with TRBJ1-4, with a tentative D call TRBD1 (6 bases). V shed 5 bases and J shed 0 bases, with 13 bases lying between them. There are 16 residues in the CDR3. Germline values: CDR1 SEHNR, CDR2 FQNEAQ (reference sequence). CDR3 nucleotide sequence: TGTGCCAGCAGCCCACAGGGACGTGCAACTAATGAAAAACTGTTTTTT. Its protein product is CASSPQGRATNEKLFF.

The chain combines TRBV4-1 with TRBJ1-5, with a possible D match to TRBD1 (5 bases). CDR3 length: 16 residues. The V and J ends lost 0 bases and 7 bases respectively, with 16 bases between them. Germline values: CDR1 MGHRA, CDR2 YSYEKL. The CDR3 loop is CASSQEWAGINQPQHF. The CDR3 DNA follows: TGCGCCAGCAGCCAAGAATGGGCAGGGATCAACCAGCCCCAGCATTTT.

This chain uses TRBV2 with TRBJ1-1; TRBD1 matches at 8 bases. Germline CDR1 is SNHLY and CDR2 is FYNNEI. V gave up 6 bases and J gave up 13 bases; unmatched junction bases: 13. This CDR3 spans 13 amino acids. The CDR3 coding sequence is TGTGCCAGCAGAGAGGACAGGGTCTCTGTTGATTTCTTT. Translating it yields CASREDRVSVDFF. The whole variable domain, filled in from reference TRBV2 and TRBJ1-1, reads EPEVTQTPSHQVTQMGQEVILRCVPISNHLYFYWYRQILGQKVEFLVSFYNNEISEKSEIFDDQFSVERPDGSNFTLKIRSTKLEDSAMYFCASREDRVSVDFFGQGTRLTVV.